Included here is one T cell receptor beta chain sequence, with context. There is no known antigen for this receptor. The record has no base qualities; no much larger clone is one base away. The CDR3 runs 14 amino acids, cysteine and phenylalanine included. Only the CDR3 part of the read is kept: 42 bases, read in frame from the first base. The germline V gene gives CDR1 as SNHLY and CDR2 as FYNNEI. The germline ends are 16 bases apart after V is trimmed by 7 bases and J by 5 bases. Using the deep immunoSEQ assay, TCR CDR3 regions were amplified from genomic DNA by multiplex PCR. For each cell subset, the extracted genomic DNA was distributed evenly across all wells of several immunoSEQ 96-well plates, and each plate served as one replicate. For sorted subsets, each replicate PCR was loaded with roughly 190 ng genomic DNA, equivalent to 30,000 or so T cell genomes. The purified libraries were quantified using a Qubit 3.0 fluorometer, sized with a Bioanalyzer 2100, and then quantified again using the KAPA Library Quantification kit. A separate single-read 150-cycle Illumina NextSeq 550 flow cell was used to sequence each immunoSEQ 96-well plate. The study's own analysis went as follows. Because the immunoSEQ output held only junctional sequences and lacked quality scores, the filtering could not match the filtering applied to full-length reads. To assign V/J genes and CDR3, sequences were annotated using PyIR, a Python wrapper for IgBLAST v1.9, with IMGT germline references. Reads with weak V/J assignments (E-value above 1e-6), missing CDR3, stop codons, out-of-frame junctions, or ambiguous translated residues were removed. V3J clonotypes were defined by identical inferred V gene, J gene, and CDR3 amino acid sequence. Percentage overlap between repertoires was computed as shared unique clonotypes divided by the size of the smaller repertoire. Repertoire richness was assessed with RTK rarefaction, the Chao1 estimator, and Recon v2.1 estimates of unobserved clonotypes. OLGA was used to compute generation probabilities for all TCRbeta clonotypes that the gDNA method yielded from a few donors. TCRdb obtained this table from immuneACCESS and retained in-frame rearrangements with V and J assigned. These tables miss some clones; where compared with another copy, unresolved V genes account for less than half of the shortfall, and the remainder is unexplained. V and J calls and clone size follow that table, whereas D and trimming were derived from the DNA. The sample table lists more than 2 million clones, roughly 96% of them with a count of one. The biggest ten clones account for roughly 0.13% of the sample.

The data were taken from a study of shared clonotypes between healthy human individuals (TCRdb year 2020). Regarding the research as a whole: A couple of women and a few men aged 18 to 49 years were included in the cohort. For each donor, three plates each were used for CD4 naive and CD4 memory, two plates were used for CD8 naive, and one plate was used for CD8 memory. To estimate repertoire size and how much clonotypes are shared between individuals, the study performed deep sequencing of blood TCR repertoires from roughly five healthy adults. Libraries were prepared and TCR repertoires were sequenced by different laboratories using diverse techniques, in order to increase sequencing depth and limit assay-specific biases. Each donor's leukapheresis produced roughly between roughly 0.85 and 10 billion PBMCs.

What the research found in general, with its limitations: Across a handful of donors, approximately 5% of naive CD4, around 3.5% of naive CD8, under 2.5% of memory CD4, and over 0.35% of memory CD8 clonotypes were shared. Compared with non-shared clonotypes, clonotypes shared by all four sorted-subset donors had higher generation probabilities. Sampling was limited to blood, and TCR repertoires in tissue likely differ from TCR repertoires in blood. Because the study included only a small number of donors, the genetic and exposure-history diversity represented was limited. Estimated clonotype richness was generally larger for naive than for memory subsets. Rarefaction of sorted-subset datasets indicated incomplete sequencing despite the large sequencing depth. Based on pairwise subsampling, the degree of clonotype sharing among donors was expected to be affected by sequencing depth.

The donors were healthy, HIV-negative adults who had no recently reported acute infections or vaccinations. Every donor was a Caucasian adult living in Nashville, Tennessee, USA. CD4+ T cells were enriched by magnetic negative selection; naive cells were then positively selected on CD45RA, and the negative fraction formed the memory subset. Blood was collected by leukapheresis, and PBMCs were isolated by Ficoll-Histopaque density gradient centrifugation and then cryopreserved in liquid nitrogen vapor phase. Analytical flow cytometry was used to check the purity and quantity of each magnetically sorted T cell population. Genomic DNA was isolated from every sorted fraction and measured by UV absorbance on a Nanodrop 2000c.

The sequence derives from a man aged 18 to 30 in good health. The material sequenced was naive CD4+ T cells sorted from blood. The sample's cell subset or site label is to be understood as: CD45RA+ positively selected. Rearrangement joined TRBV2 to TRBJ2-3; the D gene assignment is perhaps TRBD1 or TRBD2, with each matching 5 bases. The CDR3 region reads CASIDPGDGDTQYF. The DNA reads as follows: TGTGCCAGCATCGACCCCGGGGACGGAGATACGCAGTATTTT.